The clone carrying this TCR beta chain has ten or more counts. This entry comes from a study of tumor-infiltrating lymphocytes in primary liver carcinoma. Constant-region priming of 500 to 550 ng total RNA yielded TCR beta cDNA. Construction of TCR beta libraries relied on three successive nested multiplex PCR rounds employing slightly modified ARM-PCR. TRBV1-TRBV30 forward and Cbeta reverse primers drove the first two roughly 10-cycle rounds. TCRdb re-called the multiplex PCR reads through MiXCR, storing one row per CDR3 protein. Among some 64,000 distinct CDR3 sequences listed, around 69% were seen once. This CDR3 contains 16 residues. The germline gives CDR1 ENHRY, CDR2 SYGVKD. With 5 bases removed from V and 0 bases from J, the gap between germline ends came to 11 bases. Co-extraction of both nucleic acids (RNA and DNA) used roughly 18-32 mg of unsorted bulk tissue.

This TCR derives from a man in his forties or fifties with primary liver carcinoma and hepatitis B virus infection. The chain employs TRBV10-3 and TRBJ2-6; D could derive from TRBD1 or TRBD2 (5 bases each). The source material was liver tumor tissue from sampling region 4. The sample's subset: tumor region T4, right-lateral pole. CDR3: CAISTGPGSGANVLTF. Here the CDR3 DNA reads TGTGCCATCAGTACGGGGCCAGGCTCTGGGGCCAACGTCCTGACTTTC.